This T cell receptor beta chain originates from a study of blood T cell repertoires in COVID-19. Turning to the study itself: Acute and convalescent COVID-19 samples came from the United States, Italy and Spain. From T cells, B-cell-depleted T cells, or PBMCs came the material, which was cDNA or gDNA.

This clone was picked up one time. Authors' methods: Nucleated cell number was recorded as an estimate derived from reference gene primer amplification. Method: immunoSEQ multiplex PCR; TCRdb's copy keeps in-frame clones and lacks some. V, J and clone size reflect that table, while D and trimming were determined from the DNA. Counted here are 95,000 or so clones, around 87% occurring once; the ten biggest clones make up about 15%. The CDR3 runs to 14 residues. Germline V gene lookup returns CDR1 LNHNV and CDR2 YYDKDF (reference sequence). V shed 5 bases and J shed 2 bases, with 13 bases lying between them.

The genes are TRBV15 and TRBJ2-7; tentatively, D is TRBD1 (6 bases). The receptor was derived from a human donor in a cohort sampled during active COVID-19. Input material: peripheral blood. Written as DNA, the CDR3 is TGTGCCACCAGCGCTCCGGGACAAACCTACGAGCAGTACTTC. Its translation is CATSAPGQTYEQYF.